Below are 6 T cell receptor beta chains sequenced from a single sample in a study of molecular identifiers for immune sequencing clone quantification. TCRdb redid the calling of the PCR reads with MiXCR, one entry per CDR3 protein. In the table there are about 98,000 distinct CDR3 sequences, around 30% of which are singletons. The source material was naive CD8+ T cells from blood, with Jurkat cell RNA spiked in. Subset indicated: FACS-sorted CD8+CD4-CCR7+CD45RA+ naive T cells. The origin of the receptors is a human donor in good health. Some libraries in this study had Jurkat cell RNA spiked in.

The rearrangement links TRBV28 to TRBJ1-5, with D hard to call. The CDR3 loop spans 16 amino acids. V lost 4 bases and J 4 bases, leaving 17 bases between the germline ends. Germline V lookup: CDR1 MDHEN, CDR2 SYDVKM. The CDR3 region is CASSWRPSEGNQPQHF. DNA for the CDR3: TGTGCCAGCAGTTGGCGGCCATCCGAGGGTAATCAGCCCCAGCATTTT.

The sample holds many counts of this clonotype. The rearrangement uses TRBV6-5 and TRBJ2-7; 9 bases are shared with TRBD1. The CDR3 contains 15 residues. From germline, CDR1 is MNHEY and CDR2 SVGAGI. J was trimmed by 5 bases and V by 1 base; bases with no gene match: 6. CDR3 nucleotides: TGTGCCAGCAGTTACTTTGGACAGGGGACGGACGAGCAGTACTTC. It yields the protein CASSYFGQGTDEQYF.

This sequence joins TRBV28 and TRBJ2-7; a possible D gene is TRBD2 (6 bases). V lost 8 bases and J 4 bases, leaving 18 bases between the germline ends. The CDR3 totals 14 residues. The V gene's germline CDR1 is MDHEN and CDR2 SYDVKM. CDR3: CASCPLAGTYEQYF. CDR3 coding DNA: TGTGCCAGCTGCCCACTGGCAGGGACTTACGAGCAGTACTTC.

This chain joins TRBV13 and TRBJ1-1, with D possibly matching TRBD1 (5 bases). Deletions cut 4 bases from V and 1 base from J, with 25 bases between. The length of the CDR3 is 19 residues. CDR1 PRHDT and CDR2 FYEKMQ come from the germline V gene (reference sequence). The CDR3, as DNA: TGTGCCAGCAGCTCCACGATCGTGGATGATGGGGGGGAGAACACTGAAGCTTTCTTT. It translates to CASSSTIVDDGGENTEAFF.

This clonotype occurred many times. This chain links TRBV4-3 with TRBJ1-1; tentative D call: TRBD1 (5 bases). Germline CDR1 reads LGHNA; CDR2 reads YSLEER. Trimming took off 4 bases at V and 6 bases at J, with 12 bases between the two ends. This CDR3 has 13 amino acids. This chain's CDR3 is CASSPETGPEAFF. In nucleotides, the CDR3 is TGCGCCAGCAGCCCCGAAACAGGACCTGAAGCTTTCTTT.

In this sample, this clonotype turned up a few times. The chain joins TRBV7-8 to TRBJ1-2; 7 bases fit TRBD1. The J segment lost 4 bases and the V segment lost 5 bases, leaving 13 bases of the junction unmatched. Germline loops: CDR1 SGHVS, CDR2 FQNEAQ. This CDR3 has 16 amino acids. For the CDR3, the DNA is TGTGCCAGCAGCCCGAAGCCCCGGGACAGACCCTATGGCTACACCTTC. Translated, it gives CASSPKPRDRPYGYTF.